Listed below are T cell receptor beta chains from one sample, sequenced in a study of cytomegalovirus exposure and HLA in healthy donors. Profiled with immunoSEQ multiplex PCR; TCRdb holds only in-frame clones, not every one. The sample yields 200,000 to 250,000 clones, roughly 80% seen once. Sequenced sample: PBMCs. These receptors all stem from a woman aged 35 to 49 in good health and CMV-seropositive. The CDR3 runs from the conserved cysteine through the conserved F or W. The D gene is left open where the match is weak. A clone size is listed for some rows: how often the clone was seen (once, few, many), or a class if it is expanded.

j_gene,v_gene,abundance,d_gene,CDR3aa,CDR3nt
TRBJ2-7,TRBV2,.,.,CASSEEGSGTYEQYF,TGTGCCAGCAGTGAAGAGGGTAGCGGTACCTACGAGCAGTACTTC
TRBJ1-5,TRBV2,.,.,CASSEIQIRNQPQHF,TGTGCCAGCAGTGAAATTCAGATCCGCAATCAGCCCCAGCATTTT
TRBJ1-5,TRBV19,.,.,CASRNTGYGNQPQHF,TGTGCCAGTAGGAATACAGGGTATGGCAATCAGCCCCAGCATTTT
TRBJ1-5,TRBV4-1,once,.,CASSPSVGSNQPQHF,TGCGCCAGCAGCCCAAGCGTTGGCAGCAATCAGCCCCAGCATTTT
TRBJ2-1,TRBV7-9,.,.,CSSSSTVNEQFF,TGTTCCAGCAGCTCCACGGTCAATGAGCAGTTCTTC
TRBJ2-5,TRBV9,.,TRBD1,CASSRRTGTYQETQYF,TGTGCCAGCAGTCGAAGGACAGGGACCTACCAAGAGACCCAGTACTTC
TRBJ1-2,TRBV6-5,.,.,CASSGPGGSHGYTF,TGTGCCAGCAGTGGCCCGGGAGGGAGCCATGGCTACACCTTC
TRBJ2-1,TRBV5-1,few,.,CASYPTAPYNEQFF,TGCGCCAGTTACCCGACAGCTCCCTACAATGAGCAGTTCTTC
TRBJ1-4,TRBV9,.,TRBD1,CASSVGPGQNNEKLFF,TGTGCCAGCAGCGTAGGTCCGGGACAGAATAATGAAAAACTGTTTTTT
TRBJ1-1,TRBV5-1,.,.,CASSLDFRDKMNTEAFF,TGCGCCAGCAGCTTGGATTTCCGGGACAAGATGAACACTGAAGCTTTCTTT
TRBJ2-2,TRBV30,.,TRBD1,CGVRGQFTGELFF,TGTGGGGTGAGGGGGCAGTTCACCGGGGAGCTGTTTTTT
TRBJ1-1,TRBV29-1,.,TRBD1,CSVRTGSGMNTEAFF,TGCAGCGTTCGGACAGGGTCGGGCATGAACACTGAAGCTTTCTTT
TRBJ2-5,TRBV7-2,.,.,CASSLAGGRETQYF,TGTGCCAGCAGCTTAGCGGGGGGGCGGGAGACCCAGTACTTC
TRBJ2-2,TRBV18,.,.,CASSPRGGNTGELFF,TGTGCCAGCTCACCACGAGGGGGGAACACCGGGGAGCTGTTTTTT
TRBJ1-4,TRBV5-1,once,TRBD1,CASSPGQADFNEKLFF,TGCGCCAGCAGCCCTGGACAGGCCGACTTTAATGAAAAACTGTTTTTT
TRBJ2-2,TRBV5-8,.,TRBD2,CASSSRLAGYTGELFF,TGTGCCAGCAGCTCCAGACTAGCGGGGTACACCGGGGAGCTGTTTTTT
TRBJ2-3,TRBV7-3,.,.,CASSSPSTDTQYF,TGTGCCAGCAGCTCCCCGAGCACAGATACGCAGTATTTT
TRBJ2-3,TRBV18,few,.,CASSPWAAPSTDTQYF,TGTGCCAGCTCACCATGGGCAGCTCCTAGCACAGATACGCAGTATTTT
TRBJ1-5,TRBV19,.,.,CASSNTGYSNQPQNF,TGTGCCAGTAGTAACACAGGTTATAGCAATCAGCCCCAGAATTTT
TRBJ2-3,TRBV7-9,.,.,CASSFSDTQYF,TGTGCCAGCAGCTTCTCAGATACGCAGTATTTT
TRBJ1-2,TRBV9,.,TRBD1,CASSEGTGRPNYGYTF,TGTGCCAGCAGCGAGGGGACAGGGCGGCCGAACTATGGCTACACCTTC
TRBJ2-7,TRBV5-1,.,.,CASSLGAGPYEQYF,TGCGCCAGCAGCTTAGGCGCGGGACCCTACGAGCAGTACTTC
TRBJ2-7,TRBV10-1,.,TRBD1,CASSETGGSPYEQYF,TGCGCCAGCAGTGAAACAGGGGGCTCCCCCTACGAGCAGTACTTC
TRBJ1-2,TRBV19,.,TRBD1,CASILTGDPYGYTF,TGTGCCAGCATCCTTACAGGGGACCCTTATGGCTACACCTTC
TRBJ2-5,TRBV2,.,.,CASSARPGETQYF,TGTGCCAGCAGTGCCCGTCCGGGGGAGACCCAGTACTTC
TRBJ2-3,TRBV6-4,.,TRBD2,CATALGGGGTDTQYF,TGTGCCACCGCTCTCGGGGGAGGGGGCACAGATACGCAGTATTTT
TRBJ1-1,TRBV30,.,TRBD1,CAWARQGWPEAFF,TGTGCCTGGGCCCGACAGGGGTGGCCTGAAGCTTTCTTT
TRBJ2-5,TRBV6-5,.,TRBD1,CASSYGQGEETQYF,TGTGCCAGCAGTTACGGACAGGGCGAGGAGACCCAGTACTTC
TRBJ2-5,TRBV4-1,.,TRBD1,CASSQGTGTLQETQYF,TGCGCCAGCAGCCAGGGGACAGGGACACTTCAAGAGACCCAGTACTTC
TRBJ2-7,TRBV7-2,.,.,CASSLPGEDYEQYF,TGTGCCAGCAGCTTACCCGGGGAAGACTACGAGCAGTACTTC
TRBJ1-1,TRBV9,.,.,CASSVEQAANTEAFF,TGTGCCAGCAGCGTAGAGCAGGCAGCAAACACTGAAGCTTTCTTT
TRBJ2-7,TRBV5-1,.,TRBD2,CASSLAGGSGSYEQYF,TGCGCCAGCAGCTTGGCCGGGGGGAGTGGATCCTACGAGCAGTACTTC
TRBJ1-5,TRBV30,.,TRBD1,CAWGTGNGQPQHF,TGTGCCTGGGGGACAGGGAACGGTCAGCCCCAGCATTTT
TRBJ2-5,TRBV29-1,.,TRBD1,CSERTGSETQYF,TGCAGCGAACGGACAGGTTCAGAGACCCAGTACTTC
TRBJ2-5,TRBV30,.,TRBD2,CAWKAGSQETQYF,TGTGCCTGGAAAGCGGGATCCCAAGAGACCCAGTACTTC
TRBJ1-2,TRBV19,.,TRBD1,CASSIEGTGAGGYTF,TGTGCCAGTAGTATAGAGGGGACAGGGGCCGGAGGCTACACCTTC
TRBJ1-2,TRBV11-2,.,TRBD1,CASSSRQGRGGYTF,TGTGCCAGCAGCTCCCGACAGGGACGGGGTGGCTACACCTTC
TRBJ2-2,TRBV5-1,.,TRBD2,CASSLGLAGITNTGELFF,TGCGCCAGCAGCCTGGGACTAGCGGGGATAACGAACACCGGGGAGCTGTTTTTT
TRBJ1-1,TRBV19,.,.,CASSIQGWENTEAFF,TGTGCCAGTAGTATCCAGGGTTGGGAAAATACTGAAGCTTTCTTT
TRBJ1-6,TRBV2,.,.,CASSEFRNSPLHF,TGTGCCAGCAGTGAGTTTCGGAATTCACCCCTCCACTTT
TRBJ2-1,TRBV4-3,.,TRBD2,CASSQGAGGPYNEQFF,TGCGCCAGCAGCCAAGGCGCGGGGGGGCCCTACAATGAGCAGTTCTTC
TRBJ2-1,TRBV19,.,.,CASRTGEAGGNEQFF,TGTGCCAGTAGAACAGGGGAAGCGGGTGGGAATGAGCAGTTCTTC
TRBJ1-2,TRBV7-2,.,TRBD1,CASSLPTGGLYGYTF,TGTGCCAGCAGCCTTCCGACAGGGGGCTTATATGGCTACACCTTC
TRBJ2-7,TRBV6-1,.,TRBD1,CASSEDWTGLYEQYF,TGTGCCAGCAGTGAAGACTGGACAGGGCTCTACGAGCAGTACTTC